This T cell receptor (beta chain) comes out of a study of regulatory T cells in long-lasting Graves disease. The table lists this clonotype with many counts. The sample's time point: newly diagnosed GD, antithyroid drugs for less than 3 months. PBMC-extracted RNA yielded the TCR library. Sequencing libraries for TCR beta were prepared with iRepertoire HTBI primers and Arm-PCR of CDR3 regions. One entry per CDR3 protein, called by TCRdb with MiXCR from the multiplex PCR reads. The data contain 400,000 to 550,000 distinct CDR3 sequences, 16% of them singletons. The germline gives CDR1 SGHVS, CDR2 FNYEAQ. The CDR3 consists of 15 residues. V was trimmed by 5 bases and J by 0 bases, leaving 14 bases between them. These data were also reused for a study on T cells in Graves' hyperthyroidism and ophthalmopathy.

This material consisted of peripheral blood mononuclear cells (PBMCs), taken at new diagnosis, from a patient treated with antithyroid drugs. The TCR comes from a woman in her twenties or thirties with Graves disease. The chain recombines TRBV7-6 with TRBJ2-7; D is possibly TRBD2 (6 bases). The CDR3 spells CASSPGRGPSYEQYF. CDR3 sequence (DNA): TGTGCCAGCAGCCCCGGGAGAGGACCCTCCTACGAGCAGTACTTC.